Described below is a single T cell receptor (beta chain) sequence and its context. Its antigen is unidentified. Time point of the sample: sample taken at primary tumor resection. Unsorted whole RNA of tumor, nontumor lung or frozen PBMC was sequenced. The record originates from a study of spatial heterogeneity in lung cancer. Study at large: Unique TCR and UMI combinations averaged more than ten appearances each in raw reads. General study points: TCRs found ubiquitously expanded in tumor appeared in blood more at resection than at follow-up.

This CDR3 region has 14 residues. Germline V lookup: CDR1 SGHAT, CDR2 FQNNGV. V was pared by 5 bases and J by 6 bases, with 14 bases between. TCR cDNA molecules were tagged individually, and each one carried a unique molecular identifier. TCRdb redid the calling of the 5' RACE reads with MiXCR, one entry per CDR3 protein. The sample consists of approximately 52,000 distinct CDR3 sequences, roughly 7.5% of them appearing once. The starting material was PBMCs, obtained at surgery. This TCR was sampled from a female donor with early-stage non-small cell lung cancer. The chain links TRBV11-2 to TRBJ2-1; D remains unclear. The CDR3 nucleotides are TGTGCCAGCAGCCCCTTCCCAGAAAGCAATGAGCAGTTCTTC. Protein sequence: CASSPFPESNEQFF.